Shown below are 32 T cell receptor beta chains from a single sample sequenced in a study of response to subunit inactivated influenza vaccine. Each CDR3 protein gets one entry after TCRdb re-called the RT-PCR reads with MiXCR. Among 300,000 to 350,000 distinct CDR3 sequences, roughly 20% were seen once, and the ten largest hold around a tenth. The sequencing used PBMCs from blood, collected about 20 months after vaccination. The receptors derive from a man aged 50 to 69 who received an inactivated influenza vaccine.

This clonotype was detected a few times. The chain combines TRBV6-5 with TRBJ2-7; tentatively, D is TRBD1 (5 bases). This CDR3 spans 13 amino acids. Trimming took 2 bases from V and 3 from J, leaving 8 bases between them. Per the germline V gene, CDR1 is MNHEY and CDR2 is SVGAGI. The CDR3 bases are TGTGCCAGCAGTTACACGCAGGGCTACGAGCAGTACTTC. This encodes CASSYTQGYEQYF.

V is TRBV20-1 and J is TRBJ2-5; D uncertain. CDR3 size: 14 residues. Trimming shortened V by 2 bases and J by 2 bases, and 12 bases separated the two germline ends. Germline CDR1 and CDR2: DFQATT and SNEGSKA (reference sequence). Written as DNA, the CDR3 is TGCAGTGCTAGAACCGAGGCCAGACAAGAGACCCAGTACTTC. It specifies CSARTEARQETQYF.

V is TRBV6-1 and J is TRBJ2-1; TRBD2 agrees at 9 bases. There are 13 residues in the CDR3. Unmatched junction bases numbered 3, after V lost 7 bases and J lost 5 bases. Germline CDR1 reads MNHNS; CDR2 reads SASEGT. The CDR3: CASKRLADNEQFF. CDR3 bases: TGTGCCAGCAAAAGACTAGCGGACAATGAGCAGTTCTTC.

CDR3 DNA sequence: TGCAGTGCTAGACGGACCACGCCTCACAATGAGCAGTTCTTC. Residues: CSARRTTPHNEQFF. This chain connects TRBV20-1 to TRBJ2-1, with no clear D. There are 14 residues in the CDR3. With 2 bases removed from V and 5 bases from J, the gap between germline ends came to 13 bases. Germline values: CDR1 DFQATT, CDR2 SNEGSKA (reference sequence).

This clonotype appeared a few times. The gene calls are TRBV12-3 or TRBV12-4 and TRBJ2-5; the D gene is possibly TRBD2 (6 bases). V was pared by 1 base and J by 5 bases, with 14 bases between. The CDR3 is 15 amino acids. The CDR3 DNA sequence: TGTGCCAGCAGTTTAGTAGGTGGAGGAGGGGAGACCCAGTACTTC. Amino acid sequence: CASSLVGGGGETQYF.

This clonotype was recorded a few times. The J gene is TRBJ2-6, the V gene TRBV2; D gene unclear. Germline CDR1 SNHLY, CDR2 FYNNEI. This CDR3 is built from 15 residues. Trimming took 2 bases from V and 1 from J, leaving 6 bases between them. The CDR3 is CASSERDSGANVLTF. CDR3 nucleotides: TGTGCCAGCAGTGAAAGAGATTCTGGGGCCAACGTCCTGACTTTC.

This clonotype came up a few times. The chain uses TRBV20-1 and TRBJ2-5; 8 bases map to TRBD1. The germline V gene encodes CDR1 DFQATT and CDR2 SNEGSKA (reference sequence). This CDR3 spans 14 amino acids. The V segment lost 5 bases and the J segment 0 bases; nucleotides outside the gene matches: 5. The CDR3 bases are TGCAGTGCTTTGGACAGGGTGAACCAAGAGACCCAGTACTTC. It encodes CSALDRVNQETQYF.

In DNA form, the CDR3 reads TGCGCCAGCAGCCAAGTCCTCGGTAGCAATCAGCCCCAGCATTTT. Translation: CASSQVLGSNQPQHF. The chain carries TRBV4-1 and TRBJ1-5; D not certain. Germline lookup yields CDR1 MGHRA and CDR2 YSYEKL. The CDR3 extends over 15 amino acids. V was pared by 1 base and J by 0 bases, with 7 bases between.

V usage is TRBV28 and J usage is TRBJ2-2, with 9 bases matching TRBD2. Trimming cost V 6 bases and J 5 bases; bases outside gene matches: 10. Germline V gives CDR1 MDHEN, CDR2 SYDVKM. The CDR3 extends over 16 amino acids. In DNA, the CDR3 is TGTGCCAGCAGGAGATTAGCGGGAGTGAGGACCGGGGAGCTGTTTTTT. Protein: CASRRLAGVRTGELFF. Complete variable domain (other parts from reference TRBV28 and TRBJ2-2): DVKVTQSSRYLVKRTGEKVFLECVQDMDHENMFWYRQDPGLGLRLIYFSYDVKMKEKGDIPEGYSVSREKKERFSLILESASTNQTSMYLCASRRLAGVRTGELFFGEGSRLTVL.

The chain carries TRBV7-9 and TRBJ2-3; D gene uncertain. The V end was cut by 1 base, the J end by 0 bases, with 8 bases between. The CDR3 extends over 15 amino acids. Germline V CDR1 and CDR2: SEHNR, FQNEAQ (reference sequence). The DNA of the CDR3 is TGTGCCAGCAGCTTAGGCCCAGGCAGCACAGATACGCAGTATTTT. It translates to CASSLGPGSTDTQYF.

The V call is TRBV7-8, the J call TRBJ2-1; possible D gene TRBD1, 6 bases. CDR1 is SGHVS, CDR2 FQNEAQ, per germline. This CDR3 region has 15 residues. V dropped 4 bases and J dropped 6 bases, with 16 bases sitting between them. CDR3 nucleotide sequence: TGTGCCAGCAGCTACCACTGGGCAGGGGTCAATGAGCAGTTCTTC. Amino acid sequence: CASSYHWAGVNEQFF.

The rearrangement joins TRBV12-3 or TRBV12-4 to TRBJ1-5; D is perhaps TRBD1 (5 bases). Trimming took 6 bases from V and 6 from J, leaving 15 bases between them. The CDR3 loop spans 14 amino acids. Here the CDR3 reads CASSPGRRVQPQHF. DNA for the CDR3: TGTGCCAGCAGCCCGGGACGGCGGGTTCAGCCCCAGCATTTT.

The chain links TRBV5-1 to TRBJ1-6, with a tentative D call TRBD1 (6 bases). This CDR3 region has 14 residues. Germline loops: CDR1 SGHRS, CDR2 YFSETQ. V was cut by 4 bases and J by 10 bases, with 15 bases left in between. Written as DNA, the CDR3 is TGCGCCAGCAGCCCGGAAGGGGGAAGATCACCCCTCCACTTT. Translation: CASSPEGGRSPLHF.

This clonotype was observed a few times. The chain links TRBV2 to TRBJ1-1; tentatively, D is TRBD1 (5 bases). Trimming shortened V by 9 bases and J by 10 bases, and 15 bases separated the two germline ends. CDR1 SNHLY and CDR2 FYNNEI come from the germline V gene. The CDR3 consists of 11 residues. The CDR3 is CARQDFRGAFF. CDR3 DNA sequence: TGTGCCAGACAGGATTTTAGGGGAGCTTTCTTT. The full variable domain, in which reference TRBV2 and TRBJ1-1 provide the parts outside the CDR3, is EPEVTQTPSHQVTQMGQEVILRCVPISNHLYFYWYRQILGQKVEFLVSFYNNEISEKSEIFDDQFSVERPDGSNFTLKIRSTKLEDSAMYFCARQDFRGAFFGQGTRLTVV.

The V gene is TRBV12-3 or TRBV12-4, the J gene TRBJ2-3; TRBD1 is a possible D gene (5 bases). This CDR3 spans 15 amino acids. V dropped 5 bases and J dropped 3 bases, with 15 bases sitting between them. The CDR3 loop reads CASSPDSLRTDTQYF. The CDR3 DNA sequence: TGTGCCAGCAGTCCCGACAGCCTACGGACAGATACGCAGTATTTT.

This clonotype has just a few counts. This chain joins TRBV2 and TRBJ1-1; D not certain. The CDR3 has 13 amino acids. The germline V gene has CDR1 SNHLY and CDR2 FYNNEI. Trimming left V 7 bases short and J 2 bases short, with 11 bases between. CDR3 amino acids: CASTSGVNTEAFF. CDR3 in DNA: TGTGCCAGCACGTCAGGCGTTAACACTGAAGCTTTCTTT.

A few counts support this clonotype. The chain combines TRBV10-2 with TRBJ2-3; 13 bases line up with TRBD2. The CDR3 covers 18 residues. Unmatched junction bases numbered 11, after V lost 4 bases and J lost 4 bases. In germline, CDR1 is WSHSY, CDR2 SAAADI. The CDR3: CASSGRTSGGPVADTQYF. CDR3 nucleotides: TGCGCCAGCAGTGGTCGGACTAGCGGGGGTCCCGTGGCAGATACGCAGTATTTT.

This clonotype appeared many times. The genes are TRBV11-1 and TRBJ1-1, with 8 bases aligning to TRBD1. Unmatched junction bases numbered 22, after V lost 5 bases and J lost 2 bases. The germline V gene has CDR1 SGHAT and CDR2 FQDESV (reference sequence). This CDR3 has 20 amino acids. This CDR3 is CASSSKTGVGVFILNTEAFF. The DNA for the CDR3 is TGTGCCAGCAGCAGCAAGACAGGGGTCGGCGTCTTTATTCTAAACACTGAAGCTTTCTTT.

This clonotype was observed a handful of times. V is TRBV6-2 or TRBV6-3 and J is TRBJ1-1; no clear D gene. With 7 bases removed from V and 7 bases from J, the gap between germline ends came to 19 bases. Germline assignment: CDR1 MNHEY and CDR2 SVGEGT. The CDR3 totals 14 residues. CDR3 loop: CASTPGLTLSEAFF. CDR3 coding DNA: TGTGCCAGCACCCCCGGACTGACTTTAAGTGAAGCTTTCTTT.

This clonotype was detected only once. V usage is TRBV6-2 or TRBV6-3 and J usage is TRBJ2-7; 11 nucleotides match TRBD2. Germline-derived CDR1 and CDR2 are MNHEY and SVGEGT. The CDR3 has 15 amino acids. Losses at the gene ends were 7 bases for V and 0 bases for J; bases not matched to a gene: 5. The CDR3 region is CASTQTSGASYEQYF. In DNA form, the CDR3 reads TGTGCCAGCACCCAGACTAGCGGGGCCTCCTACGAGCAGTACTTC.

The chain employs TRBV7-8 and TRBJ2-2; the match to TRBD2 covers 7 bases. After removal of 1 base from V and 5 bases from J, the junction contained 4 bases not matched to a gene. The V gene's germline CDR1 is SGHVS and CDR2 FQNEAQ. CDR3 length: 15 residues. For the CDR3, the DNA is TGTGCCAGCAGCTTAGGGCGGGGGAGAACCGGGGAGCTGTTTTTT. Protein: CASSLGRGRTGELFF.

This clonotype was seen a few times. The chain employs TRBV19 and TRBJ1-2; 7 nucleotides align to TRBD1. Germline CDR1 is LNHDA and CDR2 is SQIVND (reference sequence). The CDR3 runs to 12 residues. Trimming at V came to 7 bases and at J to 4 bases, leaving 3 bases not matched to a gene. The CDR3 nucleotides read TGTGCCAGTACGGGACAGACCTATGGCTACACCTTC. Translating it yields CASTGQTYGYTF.

The rearrangement uses TRBV5-6 and TRBJ2-1; unclear D gene. The CDR3 totals 15 residues. V lost 2 bases to trimming and J lost 1 base, with 10 bases between them. The germline CDR1 and CDR2 sequences are SGHDT and YYEEEE. The CDR3 nucleotides are TGTGCCAGCAGCTTTATCACTTCGTCCTACAATGAGCAGTTCTTC. Its protein product is CASSFITSSYNEQFF.

The rearrangement joins TRBV28 to TRBJ2-3; D is perhaps TRBD2 (6 bases). Germline-derived CDR1 and CDR2 are MDHEN and SYDVKM. The CDR3 runs to 15 residues. Trimming took 6 bases from V and 0 from J, leaving 13 bases between them. The CDR3 DNA follows: TGTGCCAGCAGAAGATCGGGACTCAGCACAGATACGCAGTATTTT. It codes for CASRRSGLSTDTQYF.

The chain joins TRBV29-1 to TRBJ2-1, with D possibly matching TRBD2 (5 bases). V was trimmed by 5 bases and J by 2 bases, leaving 13 bases between them. The CDR3 extends over 14 amino acids. The germline CDR1 and CDR2 sequences are SQVTM and ANQGSEA. This CDR3 reads CSVKRRATYNEQFF. As DNA, the CDR3 is TGCAGCGTTAAGCGGCGGGCGACCTACAATGAGCAGTTCTTC.

This chain connects TRBV7-8 to TRBJ2-5; TRBD1 matches at 11 bases. The V gene end was trimmed by 3 bases and the J gene end by 5 bases; junction bases not matched to a gene: 5. The CDR3 extends over 15 amino acids. The germline V gene has CDR1 SGHVS and CDR2 FQNEAQ. The CDR3 sequence is CASSFGQGARETQYF. The CDR3, as DNA: TGTGCCAGCAGCTTTGGACAGGGGGCGCGTGAGACCCAGTACTTC.

This clonotype has just a few counts. The chain employs TRBV15 and TRBJ2-3, with no clear D. The V end was cut by 5 bases, the J end by 0 bases, with 3 bases between. Germline CDR1 LNHNV, CDR2 YYDKDF (reference sequence). The CDR3 has 12 amino acids. CDR3: CATSLSTDTQYF. CDR3 bases: TGTGCCACCAGCCTTAGCACAGATACGCAGTATTTT.

The V gene is TRBV29-1, the J gene TRBJ1-1; D gene uncertain. The CDR3 runs to 18 residues. Germline lookup yields CDR1 SQVTM and CDR2 ANQGSEA. Trimming pared 5 bases from V and 2 bases from J, leaving 27 bases between. This CDR3 reads CSVSVSGPGRMVNTEAFF. The CDR3 region has the DNA TGCAGCGTTTCTGTTTCGGGTCCGGGCAGGATGGTTAACACTGAAGCTTTCTTT.

V usage is TRBV4-3 and J usage is TRBJ2-1, with D possibly being TRBD2 (5 bases). V lost 1 base, J lost 0 bases, and 10 bases lay in between. This CDR3 spans 16 amino acids. Germline CDR1 LGHNA, CDR2 YSLEER. CDR3 protein: CASSQGWRLSYNEQFF. Written as DNA, the CDR3 is TGCGCCAGCAGCCAAGGGTGGAGGCTCTCCTACAATGAGCAGTTCTTC.

The genes are TRBV4-1 and TRBJ1-6, with no clear D. V lost 2 bases, J lost 5 bases, and 7 bases lay in between. Germline V gene sequence: CDR1 MGHRA, CDR2 YSYEKL. This CDR3 spans 14 amino acids. The CDR3 loop is CASSQRVDNSPLHF. CDR3 sequence (DNA): TGCGCCAGCAGCCAAAGGGTGGATAATTCACCCCTCCACTTT.

In its sample, this clonotype was seen many times. The genes are TRBV20-1 and TRBJ1-1; 9 bases are shared with TRBD1. Germline V gives CDR1 DFQATT, CDR2 SNEGSKA (reference sequence). With 6 bases clipped from V and 4 bases from J, the junction kept 12 bases outside the gene matches. The CDR3 is 15 residues long. CDR3 protein: CSAPGQGRGGTEAFF. The CDR3, as DNA: TGCAGTGCCCCGGGACAGGGAAGAGGCGGCACTGAAGCTTTCTTT.

The rearrangement links TRBV29-1 to TRBJ2-5; D call uncertain. This CDR3 has 13 amino acids. CDR1 is SQVTM, CDR2 ANQGSEA, per germline. Between the trimmed V and J ends, which lost 4 bases and 1 base, there was a span of 10 bases. The CDR3 region is CSVVGRFQETQYF. The CDR3 DNA reads TGCAGCGTTGTGGGAAGGTTCCAAGAGACCCAGTACTTC.